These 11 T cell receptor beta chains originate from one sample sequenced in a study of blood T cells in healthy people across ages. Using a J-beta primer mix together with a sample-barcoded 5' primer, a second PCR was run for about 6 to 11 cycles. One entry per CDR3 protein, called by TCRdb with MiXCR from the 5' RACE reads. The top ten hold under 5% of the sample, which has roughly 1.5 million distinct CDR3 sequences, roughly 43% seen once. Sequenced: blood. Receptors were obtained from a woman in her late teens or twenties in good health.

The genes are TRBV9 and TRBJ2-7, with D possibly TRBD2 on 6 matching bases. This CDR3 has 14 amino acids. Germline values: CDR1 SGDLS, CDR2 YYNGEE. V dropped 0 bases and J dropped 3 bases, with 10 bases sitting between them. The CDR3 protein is CASSVELGGYEQYF. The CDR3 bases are TGTGCCAGCAGCGTAGAGCTGGGGGGCTACGAGCAGTACTTC.

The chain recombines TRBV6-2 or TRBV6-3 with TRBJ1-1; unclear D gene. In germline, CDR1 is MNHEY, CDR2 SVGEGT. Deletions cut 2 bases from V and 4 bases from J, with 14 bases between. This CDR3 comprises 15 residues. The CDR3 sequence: CASSYHSLGSTEAFF. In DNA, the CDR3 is TGTGCCAGCAGTTACCATTCCCTGGGGAGCACTGAAGCTTTCTTT.

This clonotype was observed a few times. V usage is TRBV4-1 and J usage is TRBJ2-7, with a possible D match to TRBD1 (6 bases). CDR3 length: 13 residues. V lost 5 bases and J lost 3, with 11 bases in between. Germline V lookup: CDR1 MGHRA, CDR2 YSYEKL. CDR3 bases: TGCGCCAGCAGCTACGCACAGGGCTACGAGCAGTACTTC. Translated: CASSYAQGYEQYF.

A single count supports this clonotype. This chain's CDR3 is CASSFPTEGDEQYF. For the CDR3, the DNA is TGTGCCAGCAGCTTCCCGACGGAGGGCGATGAGCAGTACTTC. This rearrangement joins TRBV7-9 to TRBJ2-7, with a possible D match to TRBD2 (6 bases). Trimming stripped 3 bases from V and 7 bases from J, with 16 bases between. The CDR3 has 14 amino acids. The germline V gene has CDR1 SEHNR and CDR2 FQNEAQ (reference sequence).

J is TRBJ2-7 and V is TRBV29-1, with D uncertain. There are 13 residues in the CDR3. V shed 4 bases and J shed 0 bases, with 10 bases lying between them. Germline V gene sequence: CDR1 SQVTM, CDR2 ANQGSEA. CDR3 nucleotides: TGCAGCGTTGGCCACCTGCTCTCCTACGAGCAGTACTTC. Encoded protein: CSVGHLLSYEQYF.

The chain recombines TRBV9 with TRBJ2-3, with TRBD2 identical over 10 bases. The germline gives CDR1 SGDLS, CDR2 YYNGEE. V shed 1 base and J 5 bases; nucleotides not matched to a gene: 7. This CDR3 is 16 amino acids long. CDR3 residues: CASSVPVAGGEDTQYF. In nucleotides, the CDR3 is TGTGCCAGCAGCGTACCAGTAGCGGGGGGCGAAGATACGCAGTATTTT.

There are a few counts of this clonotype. In nucleotides, the CDR3 is TGCAGTGCACCCTTGGCCCTAGCGTTTAAAGAGACCCAGTACTTC. Residues: CSAPLALAFKETQYF. The genes are TRBV20-1 and TRBJ2-7; D may be TRBD2 (6 bases). The J call may be faulty, since TRBJ2-5 better matches the DNA end. Germline V CDR1 and CDR2: DFQATT, SNEGSKA (reference sequence). The CDR3 sequence is 15 residues long.

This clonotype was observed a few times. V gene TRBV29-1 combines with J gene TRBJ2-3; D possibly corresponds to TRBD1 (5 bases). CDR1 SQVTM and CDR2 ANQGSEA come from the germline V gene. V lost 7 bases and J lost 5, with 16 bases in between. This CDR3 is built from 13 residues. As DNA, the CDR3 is TGCAGCGCGACGGGCAGGGTAGAAGATACGCAGTATTTT. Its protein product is CSATGRVEDTQYF.

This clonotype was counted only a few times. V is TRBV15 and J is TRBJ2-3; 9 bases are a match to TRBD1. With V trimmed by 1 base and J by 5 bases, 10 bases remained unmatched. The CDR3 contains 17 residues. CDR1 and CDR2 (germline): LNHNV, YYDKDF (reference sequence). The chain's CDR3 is CATSRGVGQGRLDTQYF. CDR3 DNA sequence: TGTGCCACCAGCAGAGGAGTAGGACAGGGGCGATTAGATACGCAGTATTTT.

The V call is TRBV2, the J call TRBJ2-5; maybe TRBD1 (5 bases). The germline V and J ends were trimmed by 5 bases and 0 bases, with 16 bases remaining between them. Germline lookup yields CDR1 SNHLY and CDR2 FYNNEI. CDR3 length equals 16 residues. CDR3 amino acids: CASSPGPGMYQETQYF. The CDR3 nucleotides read TGTGCCAGCAGTCCGGGCCCAGGGATGTACCAAGAGACCCAGTACTTC.

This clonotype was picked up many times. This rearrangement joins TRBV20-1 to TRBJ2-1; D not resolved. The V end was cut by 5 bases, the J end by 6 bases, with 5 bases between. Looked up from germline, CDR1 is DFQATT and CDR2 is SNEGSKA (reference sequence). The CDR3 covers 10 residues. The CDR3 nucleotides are TGCAGTGCTCCCATCAATGAGCAGTTCTTC. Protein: CSAPINEQFF.